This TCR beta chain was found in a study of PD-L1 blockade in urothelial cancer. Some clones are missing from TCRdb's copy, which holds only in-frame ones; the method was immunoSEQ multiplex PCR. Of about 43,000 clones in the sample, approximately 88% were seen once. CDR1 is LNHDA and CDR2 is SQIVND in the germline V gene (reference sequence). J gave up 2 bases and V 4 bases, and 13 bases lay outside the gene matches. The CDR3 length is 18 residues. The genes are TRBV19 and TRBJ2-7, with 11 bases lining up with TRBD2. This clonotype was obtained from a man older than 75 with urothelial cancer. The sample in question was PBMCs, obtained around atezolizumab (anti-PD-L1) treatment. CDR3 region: CASSTGWRTSGLTYEQYF. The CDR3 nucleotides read TGTGCCAGTAGTACCGGCTGGCGGACTAGCGGGCTCACCTACGAGCAGTACTTC.